This T cell receptor beta chain was identified in a study of blood T cells in healthy people across ages. The study, taken as a whole, reports: Roughly linear age-related decline in beta diversity appeared, significant by age approximately 40.

This clonotype has a handful of counts. Its target is unknown. PCR was performed a second time for roughly 7 to 12 cycles using a sample-barcoded 5' primer and a J-beta primer mix. TCRdb re-derived calls from the 5' RACE reads in MiXCR, one entry per CDR3 protein. The sample includes 700,000 to 850,000 distinct CDR3 sequences, around 34% of them seen just once. The CDR3 consists of 13 residues. From germline, CDR1 is SGHTA and CDR2 FQGNSA. Trimming removed 7 bases from V and 0 bases from J, with 8 bases in between. The source of this sequence is a man between 18 and 35 years old in good health. The source material was blood. The V and J genes are TRBV7-2 and TRBJ2-3, with D hard to call. CDR3 residues: CASTVLSTDTQYF. The CDR3, as DNA: TGTGCCAGCACCGTACTTAGCACAGATACGCAGTATTTT.